Listed here are 30 T cell receptor beta chains from one sample, sequenced in a study of CD8+CD57+ T cells in acquired aplastic anemia (dated by TCRdb to the late 2010s). This sample was sequenced with an Illumina HiSeq 2000. Genomic DNA served as template for TCR beta VDJ combination and CDR3 sequence profiling. In TCRdb, the public reads were trimmed at Q25 with fastp and aligned with MiXCR, with productive beta chains retained. Merged by CDR3 protein, the rows form single entries marked with the most common genes and DNA. The sample table holds about 180,000 distinct CDR3 sequences, of which roughly half were seen once. Jointly, the top ten make up under 3% of the sample. The sample consisted of sorted CD4+, CD8+, or CD8+CD57+ T cells (not recorded which) from PBMCs. The receptors were sampled from a human donor in good health.

This sequence joins TRBV19 and TRBJ1-2, with D tentatively TRBD1 (6 bases). The CDR3 runs 13 residues. Trimming took off 6 bases at V and 8 bases at J, with 16 bases between the two ends. Germline V gene data show CDR1 as LNHDA and CDR2 as SQIVND (reference sequence). CDR3 sequence reads: CASRSDSIYGYTF. The CDR3 nucleotides are TGTGCCAGTAGATCGGACAGTATATACGGCTACACCTTC.

This chain uses TRBV7-6 with TRBJ2-7, with 7 positions matching TRBD2. With 5 bases clipped from V and 3 bases from J, the junction kept 7 bases outside the gene matches. Germline V CDR1 and CDR2: SGHVS, FNYEAQ. The length of the CDR3 is 14 residues. The DNA for the CDR3 is TGTGCCAGCAGCCCCTTGGCGGGAGTCTACGAGCAGTACTTC. Protein product: CASSPLAGVYEQYF.

Concerning this clonotype: The DNA is left out, because the CDR3 cannot be placed on it with certainty; the CDR3 is given as TCRdb lists it. V is TRBV15 and J is TRBJ1-4; whether TRBD1, the table's D call, matches the DNA was not checked. CDR1 and CDR2 from the germline V gene are LNHNV and YYDKDF (reference sequence). 16 amino acids form the CDR3, both terminal residues included. The CDR3 sequence: CATCSASRDRNEKLFF.

This clonotype showed up many times. The chain carries TRBV19 and TRBJ2-6; D gene ambiguous. The germline V gene encodes CDR1 LNHDA and CDR2 SQIVND (reference sequence). V lost 4 bases to trimming and J lost 0 bases, with 7 bases between them. The CDR3 has 15 amino acids. The CDR3 loop is CASSTLGSGANVLTF. The CDR3 bases are TGTGCCAGTAGTACTCTTGGCTCTGGGGCCAACGTCCTGACTTTC.

The genes are TRBV24-1 and TRBJ1-1, with 7 positions matching TRBD1. The V gene end was trimmed by 10 bases and the J gene end by 11 bases; junction bases not matched to a gene: 9. CDR3 length equals 11 residues. The germline gives CDR1 KGHDR, CDR2 SFDVKD. DNA of the CDR3: TGTGCCACTTATCAGACAGGGCACGCTTTCTTT. This gives the protein CATYQTGHAFF.

The chain links TRBV7-9 to TRBJ1-6; 9 bases map to TRBD1. The CDR3 is 15 residues long. The germline gives CDR1 SEHNR, CDR2 FQNEAQ (reference sequence). Trimming removed 5 bases from V and 9 bases from J; junction bases left unmatched: 8. CDR3 region: CASSGRQGGFSPLHF. CDR3 DNA: TGTGCCAGCAGCGGACGACAGGGGGGGTTTTCACCCCTCCACTTT.

In its sample, this clonotype was seen many times. The chain recombines TRBV20-1 with TRBJ2-5; tentatively, D is TRBD1 (5 bases). The CDR3 has 13 residues. The V end was cut by 3 bases, the J end by 7 bases, with 15 bases between. The germline V gene encodes CDR1 DFQATT and CDR2 SNEGSKA (reference sequence). The CDR3, as DNA: TGCAGTGCTAGTCTCAGGGAACTCGGGACCCAGTACTTC. Its protein product is CSASLRELGTQYF.

This clonotype was picked up many times. This rearrangement joins TRBV2 to TRBJ2-7; 9 bases are shared with TRBD1. Losses at the gene ends were 5 bases for V and 4 bases for J; bases not matched to a gene: 9. Germline CDR1 is SNHLY and CDR2 is FYNNEI. CDR3 length: 15 amino acids. CDR3 in DNA: TGTGCCAGCAGTCTTTTACAGGGGGCAGGGTACGAGCAGTACTTC. Protein: CASSLLQGAGYEQYF.

Many counts were recorded for this clonotype. The chain employs TRBV5-4 and TRBJ2-2; maybe TRBD2 (5 bases). V lost 4 bases and J 1 base, leaving 14 bases between the germline ends. Germline V gene sequence: CDR1 SGHNT, CDR2 YYREEE (reference sequence). The CDR3 is 16 residues long. The CDR3 is CASSLVGSGNTGELFF. CDR3 DNA: TGTGCCAGCAGCCTGGTTGGGAGCGGGAACACCGGGGAGCTGTTTTTT.

The table lists this clonotype with many counts. The rearrangement links TRBV11-2 to TRBJ2-3, with 11 bases identical to TRBD2. V was clipped by 1 base and J by 5 bases; unmatched bases: 5. This CDR3 has 16 residues. Germline V lookup: CDR1 SGHAT, CDR2 FQNNGV. CDR3 in DNA: TGTGCCAGCAGCTTAGGACTAGCGGGACGAGGAGATACGCAGTATTTT. Translating it yields CASSLGLAGRGDTQYF.

The V call is TRBV10-2, the J call TRBJ2-1; 10 bases match TRBD2. This CDR3 is 14 amino acids long. Germline CDR1 WSHSY, CDR2 SAAADI. J lost 2 bases, V lost 6 bases, and 1 base had no gene match. Written as DNA, the CDR3 is TGCGCCAGCAGGCTAGCGGGAGCCTACAATGAGCAGTTCTTC. It specifies CASRLAGAYNEQFF.

This clonotype was counted ten times or more. The V gene is TRBV5-4, the J gene TRBJ1-5; no clear D gene. The V end lost 4 bases, the J end lost 3 bases, and 14 bases lay between the germline ends. The germline CDR1 and CDR2 sequences are SGHNT and YYREEE (reference sequence). This CDR3 has 15 residues. For the CDR3, the DNA is TGTGCCAGCAGCGCCGACCAAAGCCCCAATCAGCCCCAGCATTTT. Translation gives CASSADQSPNQPQHF.

This clonotype was counted between two and nine times. The chain has TRBV2 and TRBJ2-5; 10 bases align to TRBD1. The CDR3 sequence is 13 residues long. In germline, CDR1 is SNHLY, CDR2 FYNNEI. The V and J ends lost 10 bases and 4 bases, in that order; junction bases with no gene match: 6. CDR3: CATEGQGRETQYF. Written as DNA, the CDR3 is TGTGCCACAGAGGGACAGGGGAGAGAGACCCAGTACTTC. Drawing the rest from reference TRBV2 and TRBJ2-5, the complete variable domain is EPEVTQTPSHQVTQMGQEVILRCVPISNHLYFYWYRQILGQKVEFLVSFYNNEISEKSEIFDDQFSVERPDGSNFTLKIRSTKLEDSAMYFCATEGQGRETQYFGPGTRLLVL.

The chain combines TRBV28 with TRBJ2-7, with TRBD1 matching over 7 bases. Trimming cost V 10 bases and J 4 bases; bases outside gene matches: 10. Germline CDR1 is MDHEN and CDR2 is SYDVKM. The CDR3 sequence is 13 residues long. The CDR3 DNA reads TGTGCCACCCATGACAGGGTTAGGTACGAGCAGTACTTC. Translation gives CATHDRVRYEQYF.

There are many counts of this clonotype. The rearrangement joins TRBV12-3 or TRBV12-4 to TRBJ2-1; 7 bases fit TRBD2. Losses at the gene ends were 1 base for V and 8 bases for J; bases not matched to a gene: 5. There are 14 residues in the CDR3. The CDR3 coding sequence is TGTGCCAGCAGTTTAGGACTAGCACGCGATGAGCAGTTCTTC. It translates to CASSLGLARDEQFF.

Details on this clonotype: Being one base from a much bigger clone, this may be a read error. The V and J genes are TRBV12-3 or TRBV12-4 and TRBJ1-5; D ambiguous. This CDR3 is built from 13 residues. V was trimmed by 5 bases and J by 6 bases, leaving 11 bases between them. CDR3: CASSVVRGQPQHF. CDR3 sequence (DNA): TGTGCCAGCAGTGTGGTGAGAGGTCAGCCCCAGCATTTT.

This clonotype was recorded at least ten times. The chain carries TRBV2 and TRBJ2-1, with D uncertain. CDR3 size: 15 residues. Germline V lookup: CDR1 SNHLY, CDR2 FYNNEI. V lost 3 bases and J lost 0, with 9 bases in between. The CDR3: CASSDGLSSYNEQFF. CDR3 bases: TGTGCCAGCAGTGACGGGTTGAGCTCCTACAATGAGCAGTTCTTC.

This rearrangement joins TRBV7-9 to TRBJ1-2; a possible D gene is TRBD1 (5 bases). CDR1 and CDR2 (germline): SEHNR, FQNEAQ (reference sequence). The CDR3 has 12 residues. V was clipped by 5 bases and J by 6 bases, with 10 bases between them. CDR3 nucleotides: TGTGCCAGCAGCGAGTCAGGGAATGGCTACACCTTC. This sequence encodes CASSESGNGYTF.

This clonotype showed up just once. V is TRBV29-1 and J is TRBJ1-2; possible D gene TRBD1, 5 bases. The germline V gene has CDR1 SQVTM and CDR2 ANQGSEA. Trimming removed 7 bases from V and 4 bases from J, with 22 bases in between. The CDR3 loop spans 15 amino acids. Written as DNA, the CDR3 is TGCAGCGGGGGCAGGATGGTGTCCTTCTCCTATGGCTACACCTTC. It specifies CSGGRMVSFSYGYTF.

This clonotype was picked up one time. The chain combines TRBV25-1 with TRBJ1-6, with a tentative D call TRBD1 (6 bases). Trimming removed 4 bases from V and 3 bases from J, with 16 bases in between. CDR1 and CDR2 from the germline V gene are MGHDK and SYGVNS. The CDR3 is made up of 17 amino acids. The CDR3 nucleotides read TGTGCCAGCAGTGCCCGTACGGGGGGCAACTATAATTCACCCCTCCACTTT. This gives the protein CASSARTGGNYNSPLHF.

This clonotype occurred once. This rearrangement joins TRBV12-3 or TRBV12-4 to TRBJ2-1; D gene uncertain. V gave up 8 bases and J gave up 3 bases, with 11 bases separating them. This CDR3 is 13 amino acids long. Written as DNA, the CDR3 is TGTGCCAGCCCCCCCCCGGGCTACAATGAGCAGTTCTTC. Protein: CASPPPGYNEQFF.

This clonotype was counted many times. V usage is TRBV15 and J usage is TRBJ2-3; D is possibly TRBD2 (6 bases). Trimming cost V 0 bases and J 2 bases, with 12 bases left between them. Looked up from germline, CDR1 is LNHNV and CDR2 is YYDKDF (reference sequence). The CDR3 sequence is 16 residues long. In DNA form, the CDR3 reads TGTGCCACCAGCAGAGATTTAGCGGAATCCACAGATACGCAGTATTTT. Residues: CATSRDLAESTDTQYF.

This chain uses TRBV6-5 with TRBJ2-1; D call uncertain. TRBJ2-7 explains the end of the DNA better; the J call may be wrong. The germline CDR1 and CDR2 sequences are MNHEY and SVGAGI. There are 14 residues in the CDR3. The CDR3 DNA sequence: TGTGCCAGCAGTTACTCGGCCGATTACTACGAGCAGTACTTC. It translates to CASSYSADYYEQYF.

Ten or more counts support this clonotype. The chain joins TRBV20-1 to TRBJ2-1; TRBD2 is a possible D gene (5 bases). CDR3 length equals 14 residues. V was shortened by 5 bases and J by 0 bases, with 11 bases between the two germline ends. Germline V gene sequence: CDR1 DFQATT, CDR2 SNEGSKA (reference sequence). For the CDR3, the DNA is TGCAGTGCTTCAGCGGTGAGCTCCTACAATGAGCAGTTCTTC. This translates into CSASAVSSYNEQFF.

On this clonotype itself: The DNA is omitted, as the CDR3 cannot be located on it reliably, and the CDR3 follows TCRdb's listing. The gene calls are TRBV11-2 and TRBJ2-1; TRBD2 is taken as the D call from the table, unchecked against the DNA. Including both end residues, the CDR3 is 23 amino acids long. Germline V gene data show CDR1 as SGHAT and CDR2 as FQNNGV. The CDR3 is CASSLKVAAGAGMVGGPRGVPFF.

The chain uses TRBV20-1 and TRBJ2-5; D unclear. With 2 bases removed from V and 5 bases from J, the gap between germline ends came to 15 bases. Looked up from germline, CDR1 is DFQATT and CDR2 is SNEGSKA (reference sequence). The CDR3 totals 14 residues. The CDR3 is CSARIHAGSETQYF. In nucleotides, the CDR3 is TGCAGTGCTAGAATTCACGCCGGCTCGGAGACCCAGTACTTC.

The chain employs TRBV11-2 and TRBJ1-2; D perhaps matches TRBD1 (5 bases). V lost 2 bases and J lost 8, with 18 bases in between. CDR1 is SGHAT, CDR2 FQNNGV, per germline. This CDR3 has 15 amino acids. The CDR3 coding sequence is TGTGCCAGCAGCTTACACGGGGCCGGGACCTTAGGCTACACCTTC. Translation: CASSLHGAGTLGYTF.

The count of this clonotype is one. This chain links TRBV19 with TRBJ2-1; 7 nucleotides agree with TRBD2. Germline V gene data show CDR1 as LNHDA and CDR2 as SQIVND (reference sequence). The CDR3 is 14 residues long. V lost 8 bases and J lost 1; bases outside the gene matches: 5. The CDR3 is CASESGTSYNEQFF. The CDR3 bases are TGTGCCAGTGAGAGCGGGACTTCCTACAATGAGCAGTTCTTC.

This clonotype was detected many times. The chain links TRBV6-1 to TRBJ1-5; D is undetermined. The CDR3 contains 12 residues. Germline loops: CDR1 MNHNS, CDR2 SASEGT. V shed 6 bases and J shed 3 bases, with 6 bases lying between them. CDR3 nucleotides: TGTGCCAGCAGCCACCTCAATCAGCCCCAGCATTTT. Translating gives CASSHLNQPQHF.

V usage is TRBV5-1 and J usage is TRBJ2-7, with D possibly TRBD1 on 5 matching bases. The CDR3 contains 15 residues. The V gene lost 0 bases and the J gene lost 0 bases, with 10 bases spanning the gap. Looked up from germline, CDR1 is SGHRS and CDR2 is YFSETQ. Here the CDR3 reads CASSLGGLPSYEQYF. The DNA of the CDR3 is TGCGCCAGCAGCTTGGGGGGCCTCCCCTCCTACGAGCAGTACTTC.